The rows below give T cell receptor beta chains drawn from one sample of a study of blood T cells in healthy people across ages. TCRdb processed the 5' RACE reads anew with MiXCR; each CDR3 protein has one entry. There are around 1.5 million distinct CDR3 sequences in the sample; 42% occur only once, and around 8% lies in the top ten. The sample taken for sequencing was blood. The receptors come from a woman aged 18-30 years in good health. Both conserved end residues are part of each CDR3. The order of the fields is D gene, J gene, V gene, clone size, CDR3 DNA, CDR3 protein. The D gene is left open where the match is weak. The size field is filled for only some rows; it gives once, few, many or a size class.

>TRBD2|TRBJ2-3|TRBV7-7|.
TGTGCCAGCAGCTTAGCGCTAGCGGGATCCGCAGATACGCAGTATTTT
CASSLALAGSADTQYF
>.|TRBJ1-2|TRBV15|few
TGTGCCACCAGCAGTCCTAGGGGGTGGCAGGGAACTAACTATGGCTACACCTTC
CATSSPRGWQGTNYGYTF
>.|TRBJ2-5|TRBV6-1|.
TGTGCCAGCAGTGAGTCGGGGGCGCCAAGAGAGACCCAGTACTTC
CASSESGAPRETQYF
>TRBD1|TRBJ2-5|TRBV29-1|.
TGCAGCGTTCGGACAGGGGGCTTCTGGGAGCAGTACTTC
CSVRTGGFWEQYF
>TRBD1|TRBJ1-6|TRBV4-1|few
TGCGCCAGCAGCCAAGTTGAGGGACAGGGTAGTGGATCACCCCTCCACTTT
CASSQVEGQGSGSPLHF
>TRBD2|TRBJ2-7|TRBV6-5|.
TGTGCCAGCAGTTCTTCTAGACTAGCGGGGCCCTACGAGCAGTACTTC
CASSSSRLAGPYEQYF
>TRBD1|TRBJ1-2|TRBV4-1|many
TGCGCCAGCAGCCATGCGGGACAGGCTTTACCCAACTATGGCTACACCTTC
CASSHAGQALPNYGYTF
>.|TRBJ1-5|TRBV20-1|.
TGCAGTGCTAGCACAGAGAGCAATCAGCCCCAGCATTTT
CSASTESNQPQHF
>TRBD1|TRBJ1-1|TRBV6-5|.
TGTGCCAGCAGTTACTCGGTTGGGGGACAGGGGATTGGGACTGAAGCTTTCTTT
CASSYSVGGQGIGTEAFF
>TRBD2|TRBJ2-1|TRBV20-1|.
TGCAGTGCCATAGACGAGAGCGGGGGGTACAATGAGCAGTTCTTC
CSAIDESGGYNEQFF
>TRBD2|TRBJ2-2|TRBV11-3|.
TGTGCCAGCAGCGGGGGGACTAGCGGGGGCACCGGGGAGCTGTTTTTT
CASSGGTSGGTGELFF
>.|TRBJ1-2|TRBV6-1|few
TGTGCCAGCAGTGAACAGGGAGCCCTCCTGGGCTATGGCTACACCTTC
CASSEQGALLGYGYTF
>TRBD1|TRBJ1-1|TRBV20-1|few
TGCAGTGCTAGAGTGACAGGGGAGACTGAAGCTTTCTTT
CSARVTGETEAFF
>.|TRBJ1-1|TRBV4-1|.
TGCGCCAGCAGCCAGGGGACCTTGACTGAAGCTTTCTTT
CASSQGTLTEAFF
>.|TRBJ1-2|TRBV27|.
TGTGCCAGCAGGAGTGGTGGTGGCTACACCTTC
CASRSGGGYTF
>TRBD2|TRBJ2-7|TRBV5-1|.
TGCGCCAGCAGCTCCGGGACTAGTTCGATGGAGCAGTACTTC
CASSSGTSSMEQYF
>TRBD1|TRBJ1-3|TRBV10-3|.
TGTGCCATCAGTGAGTCCCCAGGGACAGGTGGAAACACCATATATTTT
CAISESPGTGGNTIYF
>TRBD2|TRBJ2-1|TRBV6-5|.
TGTGCCAGCAGCCAAAGCGGGAGGAATGAGCAGTTCTTC
CASSQSGRNEQFF
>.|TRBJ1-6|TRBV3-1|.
TGTGCCAGCAGCCAAGTCCTTCTTATGGGTTATAATTCACCCCTCCACTTT
CASSQVLLMGYNSPLHF
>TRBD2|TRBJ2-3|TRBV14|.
TGTGCCAGCAGCCAATCTAGCGGGACCACAGATACGCAGTATTTT
CASSQSSGTTDTQYF
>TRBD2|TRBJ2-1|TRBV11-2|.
TGTGCCAGCAGCCCTAGGACTAGCGGGAGTTCTAATGAGCAGTTCTTC
CASSPRTSGSSNEQFF
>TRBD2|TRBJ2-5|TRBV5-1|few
TGCGCCAGCACCCTAAGCGGGGGAGAGACCCAGTACTTC
CASTLSGGETQYF
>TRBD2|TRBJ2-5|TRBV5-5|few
TGTGCCAGCAGCTACTGGACTAGCGGGGGGGAGACCCAGTACTTC
CASSYWTSGGETQYF
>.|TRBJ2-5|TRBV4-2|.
TGTGCCAGCAGCCAAGTAGGGTACACAGAGACCCAGTACTTC
CASSQVGYTETQYF
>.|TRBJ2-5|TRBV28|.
TGTGCCAGCAGTCTGCAGACAGGCCCCTCGCAAGAGACCCAGTACTTC
CASSLQTGPSQETQYF
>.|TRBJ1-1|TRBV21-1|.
TGTGCCAGCAGCAAAGTCCCTAGGGGGGGAAGAGGGATGAACACTGAAGCTTTCTTT
CASSKVPRGGRGMNTEAFF
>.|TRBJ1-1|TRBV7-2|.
TGTGCCAGCAGCGCCCCACAGGGTGGGAGGGCTGAAGCTTTCTTT
CASSAPQGGRAEAFF
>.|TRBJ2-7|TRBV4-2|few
TGTGCCAGCAGCCAAGGGGGGGACCCCTACGAGCAGTACTTC
CASSQGGDPYEQYF
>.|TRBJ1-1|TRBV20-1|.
TGCAGTGCTACGCAAGGGGGTCCCAACACTGAAGCTTTCTTT
CSATQGGPNTEAFF
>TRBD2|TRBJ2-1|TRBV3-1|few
TGTGCCAGCAGCCAAGAGACTAGCGGGTACAATGAGCAGTTCTTC
CASSQETSGYNEQFF
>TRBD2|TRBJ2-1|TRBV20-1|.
TGCAGTGCTGGGGCTAGCGGGGAAGGGGGGCAGTTCTTC
CSAGASGEGGQFF
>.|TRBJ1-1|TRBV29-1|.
TGCAGCGCCCTGGACCCTTCGGCGAACACTGAAGCTTTCTTT
CSALDPSANTEAFF
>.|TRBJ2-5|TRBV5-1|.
TGCGCCAGCAGCAACAGGCTTGGAGAGACCCAGTACTTC
CASSNRLGETQYF
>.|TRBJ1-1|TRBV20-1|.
TGCAGTGCTAAGGGACAATTCCGGGGCTTGAACACTGAAGCTTTCTTT
CSAKGQFRGLNTEAFF
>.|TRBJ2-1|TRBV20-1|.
TGCAGTGTCAGGAGCCCATCCTACAATGAGCAGTTCTTC
CSVRSPSYNEQFF
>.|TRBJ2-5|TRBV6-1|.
TGTGCCAGCAGTGTTGTTACCAGTACGGATGAGCAGTACTTC
CASSVVTSTDEQYF
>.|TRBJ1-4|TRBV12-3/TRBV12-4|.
TGTGCCAGCAGTTCGGGTGGACCAAAGGGACTGGGAACTAATGAAAAACTGTTTTTT
CASSSGGPKGLGTNEKLFF
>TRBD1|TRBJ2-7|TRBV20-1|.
TGCAGTGCTAGGGACAGGGTGGAGGGCTACGAGCAGTACTTC
CSARDRVEGYEQYF
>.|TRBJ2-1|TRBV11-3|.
TGTGCCAGCAGCTTAGGGACAGAAGACAATGAGCAGTTCTTC
CASSLGTEDNEQFF
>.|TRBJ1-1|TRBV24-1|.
TGTGCCACCAGTGACACCAAGGGAACTGAAGCTTTCTTT
CATSDTKGTEAFF
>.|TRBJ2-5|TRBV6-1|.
TGTGCCAGCAGTGAAGAGAATGGACGGGCGTACGGGACCCAGTACTTC
CASSEENGRAYGTQYF
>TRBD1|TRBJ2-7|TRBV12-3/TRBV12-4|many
TGTGCCAGCAGTTTGACAGGGAGTTCCTACGAGCAGTACTTC
CASSLTGSSYEQYF
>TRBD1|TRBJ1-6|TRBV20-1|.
TGCAGTGTTCCGGACAGGCCCTATAATGCACCCCTCCACTTT
CSVPDRPYNAPLHF
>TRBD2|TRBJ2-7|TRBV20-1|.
TGCAGTGCTGCCGGGACTACCTACGAGCAGTACTTC
CSAAGTTYEQYF
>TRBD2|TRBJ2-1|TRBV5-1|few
TGCGCCAGCAGCCTCGGGGGGACTAGCGGGAGAGGTGATGAGCAGTTCTTC
CASSLGGTSGRGDEQFF
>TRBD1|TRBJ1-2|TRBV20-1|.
TGCAGTGCTAGGATTCCTGCAGGGGGCGGGGGAGGCTACACCTTC
CSARIPAGGGGGYTF
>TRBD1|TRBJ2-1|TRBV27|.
TGTGCCAGCAGTCCCAAAGGACAGGGACGGATCGGCAATGAGCAGTTCTTC
CASSPKGQGRIGNEQFF